The sequence of this T cell receptor beta chain was determined in a study of response to subunit inactivated influenza vaccine. Germline V CDR1 and CDR2: SGHRS, YFSETQ. This CDR3 contains 13 residues. This clonotype is a singleton in its sample. This may stem from a read error, because a much larger clone lies one nucleotide away. TCRdb fed the RT-PCR reads into MiXCR, producing one record per CDR3 protein. The profile shows hundreds of thousands of distinct CDR3 sequences, less than 10% of them singletons. The source of this sequence is a man between 45 and 75 years old who received an inactivated influenza vaccine. Sequencing was performed on PBMCs from blood, taken approximately 25 months after vaccination. The chain uses TRBV5-1 and TRBJ2-1; D is possibly TRBD1 or TRBD2 (5 bases each). The CDR3 loop reads CASSYRDVDDQFF. Here the CDR3 DNA reads TGCGCCAGCAGCTACCGGGACGTCGATGATCAGTTCTTC.